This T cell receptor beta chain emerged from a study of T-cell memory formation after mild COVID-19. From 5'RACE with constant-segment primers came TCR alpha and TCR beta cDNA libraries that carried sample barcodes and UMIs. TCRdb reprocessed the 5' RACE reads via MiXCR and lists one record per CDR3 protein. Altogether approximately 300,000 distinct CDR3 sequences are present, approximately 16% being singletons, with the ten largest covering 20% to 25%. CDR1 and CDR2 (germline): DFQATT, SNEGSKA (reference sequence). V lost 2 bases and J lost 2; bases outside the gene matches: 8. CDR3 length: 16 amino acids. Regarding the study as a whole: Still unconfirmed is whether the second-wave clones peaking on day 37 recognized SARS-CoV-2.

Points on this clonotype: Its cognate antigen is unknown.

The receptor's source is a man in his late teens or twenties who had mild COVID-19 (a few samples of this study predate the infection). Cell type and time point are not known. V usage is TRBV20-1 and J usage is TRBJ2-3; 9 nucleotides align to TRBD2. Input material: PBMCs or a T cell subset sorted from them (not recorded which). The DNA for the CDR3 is TGCAGTGCTAGACCGGTGCTAGCGGGGAACACAGATACGCAGTATTTT. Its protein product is CSARPVLAGNTDTQYF.